These 3 T cell receptor beta chains were sequenced from one sample in a study of beta chain features in type 1 diabetes listed by TCRdb under 2018. The library was made by the immunoSEQ multiplex PCR assay. The High Capacity cDNA Reverse Transcription Kit was used to reverse transcribe all of the isolated RNA, meaning that expressed TCRB transcripts were what got sequenced. Entries here come from immuneACCESS through TCRdb and include only in-frame sequences with V and J called. Some clones fail to appear in such tables; in the studies checked, an unresolved V gene covers under half of the shortfall, and the cause of the remainder is unknown. The sample table shows 330,000 or so clones, and around 20% are seen once. Jointly, the top ten make up approximately 0.046% of the sample. Source material: naive CD4+ T cells from blood. This sample's cell subset or site label indicates: true naive CD4+ T cells. These receptor sequences come from a woman younger than 35 in good health.

This clone showed up just a few times. The chain joins TRBV6-5 to TRBJ2-7; TRBD2 matches 7 bases. Germline V CDR1 and CDR2: MNHEY, SVGAGI. CDR3 length: 15 residues. Germline trimming cut 6 bases from V and 4 bases from J; bases unmatched to any gene: 12. CDR3 in DNA: TGTGCCAGCAGGACAGCGGGACCAAGTCTTTACGAGCAGTACTTC. Its translation is CASRTAGPSLYEQYF.

This clone was detected a few times. V gene TRBV5-6 combines with J gene TRBJ1-2, with 7 bases matching TRBD1. CDR3 length: 14 amino acids. Looked up from germline, CDR1 is SGHDT and CDR2 is YYEEEE. Trimming removed 4 bases from V and 7 bases from J; junction bases left unmatched: 10. The CDR3: CASSIGTAGPGYTF. Here the CDR3 DNA reads TGTGCCAGCAGCATCGGGACAGCCGGTCCTGGCTACACCTTC.

Only a few counts were recorded for this clone. The chain recombines TRBV2 with TRBJ1-1, with 7 positions matching TRBD1. Germline CDR1 reads SNHLY; CDR2 reads FYNNEI. V dropped 7 bases and J dropped 1; count of bases not matched to a gene: 3. This CDR3 is 13 amino acids long. CDR3 bases: TGTGCCAGCATGGGACAGCCGAACACTGAAGCTTTCTTT. This translates into CASMGQPNTEAFF. Filled out from reference TRBV2 and TRBJ1-1, the complete variable domain reads EPEVTQTPSHQVTQMGQEVILRCVPISNHLYFYWYRQILGQKVEFLVSFYNNEISEKSEIFDDQFSVERPDGSNFTLKIRSTKLEDSAMYFCASMGQPNTEAFFGQGTRLTVV.